One sample yielded the 32 T cell receptor beta chains listed below, sequenced in a study of T cells in Graves' hyperthyroidism and ophthalmopathy. Amplified TCR beta CDR3 regions came from RNA transcripts. During a first-round RT-PCR of the TCR CDR3, the HTBI primer set was used. TCRdb independently ran MiXCR on the multiplex PCR reads; one entry per CDR3 protein. This sample has more than 650,000 distinct CDR3 sequences, with roughly 15% found just once. The specimen sequenced was blood. These receptors were obtained from a woman between 18 and 29 years old with Graves' hyperthyroidism.

In this sample, this clonotype turned up many times. The rearrangement links TRBV3-1 to TRBJ1-5; 10 nucleotides agree with TRBD1. The junction had 1 base not matched to a gene; V was cut back by 8 bases and J by 6 bases. The CDR3 length is 12 residues. From germline, CDR1 is LGHDT and CDR2 YNNKEL (reference sequence). CDR3 coding DNA: TGTGCCAGCGGGGACAGGGGTCAGCCCCAGCATTTT. It codes for CASGDRGQPQHF.

V gene TRBV29-1 combines with J gene TRBJ2-1, with a possible D match to TRBD2 (5 bases). CDR1 SQVTM and CDR2 ANQGSEA come from the germline V gene. The CDR3 has 16 residues. V was trimmed by 2 bases and J by 0 bases, leaving 14 bases between them. The CDR3 loop reads CSVELPSWRSYNEQFF. DNA for the CDR3: TGCAGCGTTGAATTGCCTAGCTGGCGCTCCTACAATGAGCAGTTCTTC.

This clonotype was detected many times. The chain is built from TRBV5-1 and TRBJ2-7; TRBD1 might be the D (6 bases). The V end lost 0 bases, the J end lost 5 bases, and 6 bases lay between the germline ends. The CDR3 totals 12 residues. Germline CDR1 reads SGHRS; CDR2 reads YFSETQ. The CDR3: CASSLGDNEQYF. CDR3 nucleotide sequence: TGCGCCAGCAGCTTGGGGGACAACGAGCAGTACTTC.

This clonotype turned up a few times. The chain has TRBV6-2 or TRBV6-3 and TRBJ2-1, with 15 positions matching TRBD2. The CDR3 has 17 amino acids. Germline-derived CDR1 and CDR2 are MNHEY and SVGEGT. The V and J ends lost 6 bases and 7 bases, in that order; junction bases with no gene match: 10. CDR3 protein: CASSTRTSGRGGNEQFF. The CDR3 nucleotides are TGTGCCAGCAGCACCAGGACTAGCGGGAGGGGTGGGAATGAGCAGTTCTTC.

This clonotype has a handful of counts. This sequence joins TRBV7-2 and TRBJ2-1; 8 bases align to TRBD2. Germline V gives CDR1 SGHTA, CDR2 FQGNSA. Trimming at V came to 1 base and at J to 8 bases, leaving 10 bases not matched to a gene. The CDR3 covers 16 residues. CDR3 in DNA: TGTGCCAGCAGCTTAGAATCCAGCGGGAGTGCATATGAGCAGTTCTTC. It encodes CASSLESSGSAYEQFF.

This clonotype was counted only a few times. V usage is TRBV29-1 and J usage is TRBJ2-7; 14 bases map to TRBD2. Losses at the gene ends were 6 bases for V and 3 bases for J; bases not matched to a gene: 7. This CDR3 comprises 15 residues. Germline lookup yields CDR1 SQVTM and CDR2 ANQGSEA. This chain's CDR3 is CSVAGTSGSYYEQYF. The CDR3 bases are TGCAGCGTCGCCGGGACTAGCGGGAGCTACTACGAGCAGTACTTC.

This clonotype was counted only a few times. V gene TRBV10-1 combines with J gene TRBJ2-5; no definite D call. This CDR3 has 13 amino acids. Trimming took off 4 bases at V and 5 bases at J, with 11 bases between the two ends. Germline V gene sequence: CDR1 WNHNN, CDR2 SYGVQD (reference sequence). The chain's CDR3 is CASSGTGWETQYF. In DNA, the CDR3 is TGCGCCAGCAGTGGAACTGGGTGGGAGACCCAGTACTTC.

This clonotype came up many times. The CDR3 nucleotides read TGTGCCACCCGGACAGGAAGAATGAACACTGAAGCTTTCTTT. Translated: CATRTGRMNTEAFF. V and J are TRBV7-2 and TRBJ1-1; 7 bases align to TRBD1. CDR1 is SGHTA, CDR2 FQGNSA, per germline. Germline trimming cut 10 bases from V and 0 bases from J; bases unmatched to any gene: 8. This CDR3 spans 14 amino acids.

The chain carries TRBV9 and TRBJ1-5; D possibly corresponds to TRBD1 (5 bases). The CDR3 contains 15 residues. Germline V gene data show CDR1 as SGDLS and CDR2 as YYNGEE. The germline V and J ends were trimmed by 0 bases and 4 bases, with 11 bases remaining between them. The CDR3 here is CASSVDGRGNQPQHF. The CDR3 nucleotides read TGTGCCAGCAGCGTAGACGGTAGGGGAAATCAGCCCCAGCATTTT. Full variable domain (outside the CDR3, taken from reference TRBV9 and TRBJ1-5): DSGVTQTPKHLITATGQRVTLRCSPRSGDLSVYWYQQSLDQGLQFLIQYYNGEERAKGNILERFSAQQFPDLHSELNLSSLELGDSALYFCASSVDGRGNQPQHFGDGTRLSIL.

This chain links TRBV30 with TRBJ2-3, with D hard to call. Germline V lookup: CDR1 GTSNPN, CDR2 SVGIG (reference sequence). The CDR3 covers 14 residues. Between the trimmed V and J ends, which lost 0 bases and 1 base, there was a span of 8 bases. CDR3 protein: CAWSVLPGTDTQYF. In nucleotides, the CDR3 is TGTGCCTGGAGTGTACTCCCTGGCACAGATACGCAGTATTTT.

Concerning this clonotype: A much larger clone lies one base from this, so it may be a read error. This chain links TRBV3-1 with TRBJ2-5, with 10 bases that match TRBD2. The DNA end is more similar to TRBJ2-1, so the J call may be wrong. Germline CDR1 is LGHDT and CDR2 is YNNKEL (reference sequence). CDR3 length equals 15 residues. CDR3: CASSQVLAGEETQFF. CDR3 coding DNA: TGTGCCAGCAGCCAAGTCCTAGCGGGAGAGGAGACCCAGTTCTTC.

This clonotype showed up many times. The CDR3 protein is CASSDQTFATNEKLFF. For the CDR3, the DNA is TGTGCCAGCAGCGATCAGACCTTTGCAACTAATGAAAAACTGTTTTTT. The genes are TRBV5-8 and TRBJ1-4; the D is unclear. This CDR3 is built from 16 residues. V gave up 4 bases and J gave up 0 bases, with 13 bases separating them. In germline, CDR1 is SGHTS, CDR2 YDEGEE.

Comment on this clonotype: A junction boundary mismatches the germline segment, possibly from a read error. This chain uses TRBV4-2 with TRBJ2-2; possibly TRBD1 or TRBD2 for D (5 bases each). This CDR3 is built from 18 residues. Germline-derived CDR1 and CDR2 are LGHNA and YNFKEQ. CDR3: CASSQDWRQFANTGELVF. The CDR3 coding sequence is TGTGCCAGCAGCCAAGATTGGAGACAGTTCGCGAACACCGGGGAGCTGGTTTTT.

This clonotype was seen ten or more times. The V gene is TRBV7-9, the J gene TRBJ2-5; TRBD1 agrees at 7 bases. In germline, CDR1 is SEHNR, CDR2 FQNEAQ (reference sequence). Trimming removed 2 bases from V and 3 bases from J; junction bases left unmatched: 9. The CDR3 has 16 residues. The CDR3 loop is CASSLLGGLPEETQYF. CDR3 DNA sequence: TGTGCCAGCAGCTTATTAGGGGGCTTACCTGAAGAGACCCAGTACTTC.

A few counts support this clonotype. The CDR3 loop reads CAWSVGTGYRGEKLFF. DNA for the CDR3: TGTGCCTGGAGTGTGGGGACAGGGTATCGGGGTGAAAAACTGTTTTTT. V gene TRBV30 combines with J gene TRBJ1-4, with 9 nucleotides matching TRBD1. The germline V gene has CDR1 GTSNPN and CDR2 SVGIG (reference sequence). The junction had 9 bases not matched to a gene; V was cut back by 0 bases and J by 7 bases. CDR3 length equals 16 residues.

The chain links TRBV6-1 to TRBJ2-3; perhaps TRBD2 as D (6 bases). The CDR3 sequence is 18 residues long. In germline, CDR1 is MNHNS, CDR2 SASEGT. Trimming cost V 6 bases and J 0 bases, with 22 bases left between them. The CDR3 is CASSTSAGSRGSTDTQYF. In DNA form, the CDR3 reads TGTGCCAGCAGCACGTCCGCCGGAAGCCGGGGGAGCACAGATACGCAGTATTTT.

This clonotype was recorded at least ten times. The chain has TRBV2 and TRBJ2-4; 14 bases agree with TRBD2. Germline CDR1 reads SNHLY; CDR2 reads FYNNEI. CDR3 length: 20 residues. The J segment lost 0 bases and the V segment lost 0 bases, leaving 7 bases of the junction unmatched. Here the CDR3 reads CASSEARLAGGNTAKNIQYF. CDR3 sequence (DNA): TGTGCCAGCAGTGAAGCGAGACTAGCGGGAGGGAATACAGCCAAAAACATTCAGTACTTC. Full variable domain (missing parts from reference TRBV2 and TRBJ2-4): EPEVTQTPSHQVTQMGQEVILRCVPISNHLYFYWYRQILGQKVEFLVSFYNNEISEKSEIFDDQFSVERPDGSNFTLKIRSTKLEDSAMYFCASSEARLAGGNTAKNIQYFGAGTRLSVL.

This clonotype has just a few counts. The rearrangement links TRBV10-1 to TRBJ2-2, with a possible D match to TRBD2 (5 bases). V was trimmed by 8 bases and J by 0 bases, leaving 10 bases between them. CDR3 size: 14 residues. The germline gives CDR1 WNHNN, CDR2 SYGVQD (reference sequence). The CDR3 nucleotides are TGCGCCAGCGGCAGGACTGCGAACACCGGGGAGCTGTTTTTT. Amino acids: CASGRTANTGELFF.

In its sample, this clonotype was seen many times. J is TRBJ2-7 and V is TRBV6-1; TRBD1 matches at 8 bases. With 4 bases clipped from V and 4 bases from J, the junction kept 21 bases outside the gene matches. Germline V gene data show CDR1 as MNHNS and CDR2 as SASEGT. The CDR3 sequence is 19 residues long. CDR3 sequence: CASSARQGIFSRESYEQYF. Here the CDR3 DNA reads TGTGCCAGCAGTGCAAGACAGGGGATCTTTTCGAGGGAATCGTACGAGCAGTACTTC.

The CDR3 DNA reads as TGTGCCAGCAGTTCCGGGAGACGAGCTTTCTTT. Its translation: CASSSGRRAFF. The chain recombines TRBV11-1 with TRBJ1-1; D remains ambiguous. Germline V gives CDR1 SGHAT, CDR2 FQDESV (reference sequence). There are 11 residues in the CDR3. The V and J ends lost 6 bases and 10 bases respectively, with 12 bases between them.

This sequence joins TRBV7-3 and TRBJ2-3; D unclear. CDR3 length: 15 amino acids. With 0 bases removed from V and 0 bases from J, the gap between germline ends came to 7 bases. Germline values: CDR1 SGHTA, CDR2 FQGTGA. The CDR3: CASSLTLRSTDTQYF. The CDR3 region has the DNA TGTGCCAGCAGCTTAACGCTCCGAAGCACAGATACGCAGTATTTT. The whole variable domain, filled in from reference TRBV7-3 and TRBJ2-3, reads GAGVSQTPSNKVTEKGKYVELRCDPISGHTALYWYRQSLGQGPEFLIYFQGTGAADDSGLPNDRFFAVRPEGSVSTLKIQRTERGDSAVYLCASSLTLRSTDTQYFGPGTRLTVL.

This clonotype occurred many times. The chain has TRBV6-1 and TRBJ1-2; D uncertain. The germline CDR1 and CDR2 sequences are MNHNS and SASEGT. This CDR3 has 14 residues. With 6 bases removed from V and 5 bases from J, the gap between germline ends came to 16 bases. The CDR3 here is CASSNLDDYYGYTF. The CDR3 bases are TGTGCCAGCAGCAACTTGGACGATTATTATGGCTACACCTTC.

Many counts were recorded for this clonotype. V and J are TRBV28 and TRBJ1-1; D might be TRBD1 (6 bases). Germline CDR1 MDHEN, CDR2 SYDVKM. V gave up 6 bases and J gave up 3 bases, with 20 bases separating them. The CDR3 runs to 16 residues. The CDR3 region has the DNA TGTGCCAGCAGAATTTATAACAGGGCGGGGTACACTGAAGCTTTCTTT. It yields the protein CASRIYNRAGYTEAFF.

This clonotype was observed many times. The chain combines TRBV20-1 with TRBJ2-1, with 13 positions matching TRBD2. Per the germline V gene, CDR1 is DFQATT and CDR2 is SNEGSKA (reference sequence). There are 17 residues in the CDR3. Trimming took 5 bases from V and 2 from J; bases not matched to a gene: 9. The CDR3 here is CSAPWTSGRPTYNEQFF. In DNA, the CDR3 is TGCAGTGCTCCCTGGACTAGCGGGAGACCTACCTACAATGAGCAGTTCTTC.

This clonotype was detected only once. This chain uses TRBV19 with TRBJ1-5, with D possibly being TRBD1 (5 bases). Trimming shortened V by 7 bases and J by 2 bases, and 18 bases separated the two germline ends. The CDR3 extends over 16 amino acids. Germline V gene sequence: CDR1 LNHDA, CDR2 SQIVND (reference sequence). The CDR3 is CASTKAGVVGNQPQHF. The CDR3 DNA sequence: TGTGCCAGTACCAAAGCGGGGGTGGTGGGCAATCAGCCCCAGCATTTT.

CDR3 nucleotide sequence: TGCAGTGCTAGCGAGGGGGCTGAAGCTTTCTTT. Translated: CSASEGAEAFF. The chain carries TRBV20-1 and TRBJ1-1; D may be TRBD1 (6 bases). Trimming took 3 bases from V and 6 from J, leaving 8 bases between them. This CDR3 spans 11 amino acids. Germline lookup yields CDR1 DFQATT and CDR2 SNEGSKA (reference sequence).

The CDR3 coding sequence is TGCAGCGCCGGGGACAGGGGGAGAGATCAGCCCCAGCATTTT. It encodes CSAGDRGRDQPQHF. The chain joins TRBV29-1 to TRBJ1-5; 11 bases are shared with TRBD1. Germline V gene lookup returns CDR1 SQVTM and CDR2 ANQGSEA. This CDR3 is built from 14 residues. The J segment lost 5 bases and the V segment lost 7 bases, leaving 7 bases of the junction unmatched.

Concerning this clonotype: This clone may be a read error of a much larger clone one base away. The chain couples TRBV9 to TRBJ1-1; D possibly corresponds to TRBD1 (5 bases). CDR3 length: 16 residues. CDR1 is SGDLS, CDR2 YYNGEE, per germline. The CDR3 spells CASSVSTGTLNTEASF. In DNA form, the CDR3 reads TGTGCCAGCAGCGTATCTACAGGAACCTTGAACACTGAAGCTTCCTTT.

This clonotype was counted ten times or more. This chain joins TRBV3-1 and TRBJ1-1; D is uncertain. Trimming shortened V by 0 bases and J by 1 base, and 6 bases separated the two germline ends. Germline CDR1 LGHDT, CDR2 YNNKEL (reference sequence). CDR3 length: 14 residues. The CDR3 spells CASSQEKKNTEAFF. The CDR3, as DNA: TGTGCCAGCAGCCAAGAAAAGAAGAACACTGAAGCTTTCTTT. Full variable domain (remainder filled in from reference TRBV3-1 and TRBJ1-1): DTAVSQTPKYLVTQMGNDKSIKCEQNLGHDTMYWYKQDSKKFLKIMFSYNNKELIINETVPNRFSPKSPDKAHLNLHINSLELGDSAVYFCASSQEKKNTEAFFGQGTRLTVV.

The V and J genes are TRBV5-6 and TRBJ2-7; 10 bases align to TRBD1. Germline V gene sequence: CDR1 SGHDT, CDR2 YYEEEE. After removal of 4 bases from V and 5 bases from J, the junction contained 15 bases not matched to a gene. The CDR3 is made up of 17 amino acids. The CDR3 region has the DNA TGTGCCAGCAGCAGGCCCTGGACAGGGGGGAGCCAAAACGAGCAGTACTTC. This encodes CASSRPWTGGSQNEQYF. The variable domain in full, completed from reference TRBV5-6 and TRBJ2-7, reads DAGVTQSPTHLIKTRGQQVTLRCSPKSGHDTVSWYQQALGQGPQFIFQYYEEEERQRGNFPDRFSGHQFPNYSSELNVNALLLGDSALYLCASSRPWTGGSQNEQYFGPGTRLTVT.

This chain joins TRBV7-8 and TRBJ2-1, with 10 bases that match TRBD2. V shed 6 bases, J shed 7 bases, and the junction held 18 bases outside the gene matches. Germline V CDR1 and CDR2: SGHVS, FQNEAQ. The CDR3 covers 18 residues. The CDR3 sequence is CASSSSSGSFGLWNEQFF. As DNA, the CDR3 is TGTGCCAGCAGTTCCTCTAGCGGGAGTTTTGGTTTGTGGAATGAGCAGTTCTTC.

Many counts were recorded for this clonotype. The chain has TRBV30 and TRBJ2-5, with 11 bases that match TRBD2. This CDR3 contains 15 residues. Germline CDR1 GTSNPN, CDR2 SVGIG (reference sequence). Trimming at V came to 3 bases and at J to 3 bases, leaving 6 bases not matched to a gene. The CDR3 here is CAWRGPTSGKETQYF. The CDR3 DNA reads as TGTGCCTGGAGGGGCCCGACTAGCGGGAAAGAGACCCAGTACTTC.